The rows below give T cell receptor beta chains drawn from one sample of a study of T cells in Graves' hyperthyroidism and ophthalmopathy. TCRdb processed the multiplex PCR reads anew with MiXCR; each CDR3 protein has one entry. In the table there are about 350,000 distinct CDR3 sequences, approximately 14% of which are singletons. Specimen: blood. The source of these receptors is a woman under 40 with Graves' hyperthyroidism. The CDR3 runs from the conserved cysteine through the conserved F or W. A D gene is named only where the DNA matches it firmly. Some rows have no size entry. The others give once, few or many, or a class for an expanded clone.

>TRBV9|TRBJ1-1|15|few|NA
TGTGCCAGCAGCGTTTATGCCTCAGGGTACAAAGAAGCTTTCTTT
CASSVYASGYKEAFF
>TRBV13|TRBJ2-5|16|many|TRBD2
TGTGCCAGCAGCTTACGGGGGGTAGGAGACCAAGAGACCCAGTACTTC
CASSLRGVGDQETQYF
>TRBV6-1|TRBJ2-1|16|few|TRBD2
TGTGCCAGCAGTGTTTCGGCGGGGGGCATTAACAATGAGCAGTTCTTC
CASSVSAGGINNEQFF
>TRBV2|TRBJ1-5|14|many|NA
TGTGCCAGCAGTGAAGCGCTTCCCAATCAGCCCCAGCATTTT
CASSEALPNQPQHF
>TRBV20-1|TRBJ2-7|19|NA|NA
TGCAGTGCTAGAGGCCCCACCGCCCGCCAAGCCGGGACCTCCTACGAGCAGTACTTC
CSARGPTARQAGTSYEQYF
>TRBV7-8|TRBJ2-3|20|NA|TRBD2
TGTGCCAGCAGCAGACCGGGGGGGGCCGGCGGGACTAGTAGTACAGATACGCAGTATTTT
CASSRPGGAGGTSSTDTQYF
>TRBV2|TRBJ2-3|15|few|NA
TGTGCCAGCAGTTCCGGTCCAGGCAGCACAGATACGCAGTATTTT
CASSSGPGSTDTQYF
>TRBV3-1|TRBJ2-2|13|many|NA
TGTGCCAGCAGCCAAGGTGGGGCCGGGGAGCTGTTTTTT
CASSQGGAGELFF
>TRBV7-9|TRBJ2-3|13|few|NA
TGTGCCAGCACGTGGGGGAGCACAGATACGCAGTATTTT
CASTWGSTDTQYF
>TRBV6-5|TRBJ1-1|16|NA|NA
TGTGCCAGCAGTTTAGGAAGGACAGTCTTAGGCACTGAAGCTTTCTTT
CASSLGRTVLGTEAFF
>TRBV28|TRBJ2-3|10|many|NA
TGTGCCAGGACGGCCGGTACGCAGTATTTT
CARTAGTQYF
>TRBV6-2/TRBV6-3|TRBJ2-1|13|many|TRBD1
TGTGCCAGCACCCCAGGGCGACAGGGGGTCCAGTTCTTC
CASTPGRQGVQFF
>TRBV12-3/TRBV12-4|TRBJ2-2|11|few|NA
TGTGCCAGCACCCCAGGCGGGGAGCTGTTTTTT
CASTPGGELFF
>TRBV10-3|TRBJ2-6|17|few|TRBD1
TGTGCCATCAGTGAGGCCCGACAGGGGACTGGGGCCAACGTCCTGACTTTC
CAISEARQGTGANVLTF
>TRBV4-3|TRBJ2-5|14|few|NA
TGCGCCAGCAGCCAAACAGGCGGACAAGAGACCCAGTACTTC
CASSQTGGQETQYF
>TRBV20-1|TRBJ2-1|16|many|TRBD1
TGCAGTGCCCCACGGACAGGGAGGACTCCCGGTGATGAGCAGTTCTTC
CSAPRTGRTPGDEQFF
>TRBV2|TRBJ2-7|14|many|NA
TGTGCCAGCTTTATCCCAGGGAACCTTTACGAGCAGTACTTC
CASFIPGNLYEQYF
>TRBV12-3/TRBV12-4|TRBJ2-3|15|few|TRBD2
TGTGCCAGCAGTTTTCCCGGGAGGGGTACAGATACGCAGTATTTT
CASSFPGRGTDTQYF
>TRBV29-1|TRBJ2-7|13|few|NA
TGCAGCGTTTCAGGGGGGCACTCCTACGAGCAGTACTTC
CSVSGGHSYEQYF
>TRBV30|TRBJ2-7|12|many|NA
TGTGCCTGGAGTGTAATCAGTTACGAGCAGTACTTC
CAWSVISYEQYF
>TRBV2|TRBJ1-1|15|many|TRBD1
TGTGCCAGCAGTCGGGACAGGGCCCTCACTTCGGAAGCTTTCTTT
CASSRDRALTSEAFF
>TRBV7-8|TRBJ1-1|16|many|NA
TGTGCCAGCAGCCCCCGACGATCGTTGGGGGACACTGAAGCTTTCTTT
CASSPRRSLGDTEAFF
>TRBV13|TRBJ2-2|16|once|TRBD1
TGTGCCAGCAGCTTCCCCACCGGGACAGGGGGCGGGGAGCTGTTTTTT
CASSFPTGTGGGELFF
>TRBV29-1|TRBJ2-7|13|NA|TRBD2
TGCAGCGTTCGGGGGGTAGGAGGGTACGAGCAGTACTTC
CSVRGVGGYEQYF
>TRBV7-6|TRBJ2-7|14|many|NA
TGTGCCAGCAGCTTGGGTGCTCGCTCGTCCGAGCAGTACTTC
CASSLGARSSEQYF
>TRBV25-1|TRBJ2-1|14|many|NA
TGTGCCAGCAGTGTCTCGGGATCTTACAATGAGCAGTTCTTC
CASSVSGSYNEQFF
>TRBV11-2|TRBJ2-7|13|many|TRBD1
TGTGCCAGCAGTCCAGGACAGGGGGGCGAGCAGTACTTC
CASSPGQGGEQYF
>TRBV28|TRBJ2-7|15|many|NA
TGTGCCAGCAAATTACCCGGTACGGGTTCCTACGAGCAGTACTTC
CASKLPGTGSYEQYF